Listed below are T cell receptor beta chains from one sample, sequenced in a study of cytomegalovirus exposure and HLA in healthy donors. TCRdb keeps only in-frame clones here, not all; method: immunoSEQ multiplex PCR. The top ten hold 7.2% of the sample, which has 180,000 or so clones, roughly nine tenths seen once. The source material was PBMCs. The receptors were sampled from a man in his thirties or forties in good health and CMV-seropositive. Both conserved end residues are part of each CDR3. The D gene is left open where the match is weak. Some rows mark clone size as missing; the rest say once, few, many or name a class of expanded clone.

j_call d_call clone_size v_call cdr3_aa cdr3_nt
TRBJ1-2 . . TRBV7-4 CASSLGVGGYTF TGTGCCAGCAGCTTAGGTGTGGGAGGCTACACCTTC
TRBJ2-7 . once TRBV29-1 CSAGSFDEQYF TGCAGCGCAGGGAGTTTCGACGAGCAGTACTTC
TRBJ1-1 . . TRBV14 CASSLLGGYRNTEAFF TGTGCCAGCAGCCTCCTGGGAGGGTATAGGAACACTGAAGCTTTCTTT
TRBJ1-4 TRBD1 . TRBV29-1 CSVRVPGQGQEKLFF TGCAGCGTTAGGGTTCCGGGACAGGGTCAGGAAAAACTGTTTTTT
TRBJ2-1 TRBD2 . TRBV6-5 CASRYGLAGEQFF TGTGCCAGCAGATACGGACTAGCGGGTGAGCAGTTCTTC
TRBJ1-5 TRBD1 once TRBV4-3 CASSQGQGDQPQHF TGCGCCAGCAGCCAGGGACAGGGCGATCAGCCCCAGCATTTT
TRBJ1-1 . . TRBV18 CASSPRMNTEAFF TGTGCCAGCTCCCCCCGTATGAACACTGAAGCTTTCTTT
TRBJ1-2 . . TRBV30 CAWSRGDYGYTF TGTGCCTGGAGTCGGGGCGACTATGGCTACACCTTC
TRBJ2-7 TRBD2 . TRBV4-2 CASSQEFTSGEYEQYF TGTGCCAGCAGCCAAGAATTTACTAGCGGGGAATACGAGCAGTACTTC
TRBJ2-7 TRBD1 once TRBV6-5 CASRPEGANLYEQYF TGTGCCAGCAGACCCGAGGGGGCGAACCTCTACGAGCAGTACTTC
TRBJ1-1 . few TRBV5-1 CASSSGQRNTEAFF TGCGCCAGCAGCTCAGGACAGCGGAACACTGAAGCTTTCTTT
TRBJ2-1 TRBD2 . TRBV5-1 CASSSGLAGHNEQFF TGCGCCAGCAGCTCGGGACTAGCGGGACACAATGAGCAGTTCTTC
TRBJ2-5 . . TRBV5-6 CASSSNGEQETQYF TGTGCCAGCAGCTCGAACGGGGAACAAGAGACCCAGTACTTC
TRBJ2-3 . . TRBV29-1 CSVDSLYQGWADTQYF TGCAGCGTTGACTCTCTTTATCAGGGTTGGGCAGATACGCAGTATTTT
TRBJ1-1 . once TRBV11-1 CASSPTRATGTEAFF TGTGCCAGCAGTCCGACAAGGGCTACTGGGACTGAAGCTTTCTTT
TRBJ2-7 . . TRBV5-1 CASSTGSSYEQYF TGCGCCAGCAGCACCGGGAGTTCCTACGAGCAGTACTTC
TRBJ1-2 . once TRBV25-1 CASSDSQTGPGYTF TGTGCCAGCAGTGACTCTCAGACAGGCCCTGGCTACACCTTC
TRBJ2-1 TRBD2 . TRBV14 CASSHQSGGAEHNEQFF TGTGCCAGCAGCCATCAGAGCGGGGGGGCGGAACACAATGAGCAGTTCTTC
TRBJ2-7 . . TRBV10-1 CASRPKGGPYEQYF TGCGCCAGCAGACCAAAAGGTGGCCCCTACGAGCAGTACTTC
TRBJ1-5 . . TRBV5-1 CASSLDGNQPQHF TGCGCCAGCAGCTTGGATGGTAATCAGCCCCAGCATTTT
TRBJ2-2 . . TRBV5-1 CASSLVSGRGELFF TGCGCCAGCAGCTTGGTATCGGGTCGCGGGGAGCTGTTTTTT
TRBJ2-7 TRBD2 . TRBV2 CASSEWREGVYEQYF TGTGCCAGCAGTGAATGGCGGGAGGGGGTCTACGAGCAGTACTTC
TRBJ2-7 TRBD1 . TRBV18 CASSPRGQASYEQYF TGTGCCAGCTCACCTCGGGGACAGGCCTCCTACGAGCAGTACTTC
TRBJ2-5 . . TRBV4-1 CASSQLTGETQYF TGCGCCAGCAGCCAATTGACGGGTGAGACCCAGTACTTC
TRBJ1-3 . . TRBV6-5 CASSYRDGEVNTIYF TGTGCCAGCAGTTACCGGGACGGAGAAGTGAACACCATATATTTT
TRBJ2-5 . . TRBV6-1 CASSGTLQETQYF TGTGCCAGCAGCGGGACACTACAAGAGACCCAGTACTTC
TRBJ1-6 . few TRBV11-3 CASSDRTHDNSPLHF TGTGCCAGCAGCGACAGGACTCACGATAATTCACCCCTCCACTTT
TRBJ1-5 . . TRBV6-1 CASAREGGSHQPQHF TGTGCCAGCGCCCGAGAAGGGGGTTCGCATCAGCCCCAGCATTTT
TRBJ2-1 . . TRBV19 CASSTRVDEQFF TGTGCCAGTAGCACCCGAGTGGACGAGCAGTTCTTC
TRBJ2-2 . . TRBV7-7 CASSPGMEELFF TGTGCTAGCAGCCCGGGCATGGAGGAGCTGTTTTTT
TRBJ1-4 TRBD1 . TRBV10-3 CAISQGEREEKLFF TGTGCCATCAGTCAGGGGGAACGGGAAGAAAAACTGTTTTTT